The subject of this entry is one T cell receptor (beta chain). The antigen is not known. TCRdb keeps only in-frame clones here, not all; method: immunoSEQ multiplex PCR. Of nearly 15,000 clones in the sample, roughly 75% were seen once. The sample comes from a study of Tregs in tolerant kidney transplant recipients. Study-level findings and limits: Activated donor B cell expansion appeared to reveal the most relevant donor-specific TCRbeta repertoire. Some patients' samples used different primers over time, so nucleotide sequences weren't comparable.

Germline V gene lookup returns CDR1 SGHTA and CDR2 FQGNSA. The V segment lost 2 bases and the J segment 4 bases; nucleotides outside the gene matches: 9. CDR3 length equals 17 residues. The chain links TRBV7-2 to TRBJ2-5, with 11 bases matching TRBD2. The sequenced sample was Tregs from blood, obtained before the transplant. The sequence was obtained from a human donor who received a combined kidney and bone marrow transplant. The CDR3 sequence: CASSLIGSGRAGETQYF. In nucleotides, the CDR3 is TGTGCCAGCAGCTTAATAGGTAGCGGGAGGGCGGGAGAGACCCAGTACTTC.